The 31 T cell receptor beta chains below were found in one sample sequenced in a study of vaccination effects on CD4 cells after COVID-19. Isolating CD4+ T cells followed approximately 9 days of culture. These receptors are not linked to any known antigen. Produced via immunoSEQ multiplex PCR; TCRdb's table is partial and in-frame only. Of 35,000 to 40,000 clones listed, 65% to 85% are singletons. This specimen consisted of CD4+ T cells from PBMCs cultured without peptide, obtained before COVID-19 vaccination. Receptors originate from a human donor who received a COVID-19 vaccine.

The chain links TRBV3-1 (or the pseudogene TRBV3-2) to TRBJ1-1; tentative D call: TRBD1 (5 bases). The CDR3 covers 14 residues. CDR1 is LGHDT, CDR2 YNNKEL, per germline (reference sequence). The ends were cut back, 6 bases at V and 1 base at J, with 12 bases in the middle. In DNA form, the CDR3 reads TGTGCCAGCAGATTCAGGGAAGGGAACACTGAAGCTTTCTTT. This gives the protein CASRFREGNTEAFF.

The J gene is TRBJ2-1, the V gene TRBV12-3 or TRBV12-4; no clear D gene. CDR3 length: 12 amino acids. Trimming left V 3 bases short and J 7 bases short, with 7 bases between. CDR3 sequence reads: CASSFWQNEQFF. The CDR3 DNA reads as TGTGCCAGCAGTTTTTGGCAAAATGAGCAGTTCTTC.

This sequence joins TRBV5-1 and TRBJ1-1; D is perhaps TRBD1 (6 bases). Germline assignment: CDR1 SGHRS and CDR2 YFSETQ. The CDR3 totals 17 residues. V was shortened by 0 bases and J by 0 bases, with 15 bases between the two germline ends. DNA of the CDR3: TGCGCCAGCAGCTTGGGGGGGCCGACGGGGATGAACACTGAAGCTTTCTTT. Its protein is CASSLGGPTGMNTEAFF. Full variable domain (outside the CDR3, taken from reference TRBV5-1 and TRBJ1-1): KAGVTQTPRYLIKTRGQQVTLSCSPISGHRSVSWYQQTPGQGLQFLFEYFSETQRNKGNFPGRFSGRQFSNSRSEMNVSTLELGDSALYLCASSLGGPTGMNTEAFFGQGTRLTVV.

This clone appeared a few times. V and J are TRBV5-4 and TRBJ1-2; 10 positions match TRBD1. The CDR3 length is 16 residues. Germline V gives CDR1 SGHNT, CDR2 YYREEE (reference sequence). Germline trimming cut 0 bases from V and 5 bases from J; bases unmatched to any gene: 7. The CDR3 reads CASSLVVTGGQYGYTF. In DNA, the CDR3 is TGTGCCAGCAGCTTGGTCGTGACAGGGGGCCAATATGGCTACACCTTC.

The rearrangement joins TRBV9 to TRBJ1-3, with D unclear. CDR3 size: 16 residues. Germline lookup yields CDR1 SGDLS and CDR2 YYNGEE. V was shortened by 0 bases and J by 0 bases, with 10 bases between the two germline ends. The chain's CDR3 is CASSVDPGSSGNTIYF. In DNA form, the CDR3 reads TGTGCCAGCAGCGTAGATCCGGGTTCCTCTGGAAACACCATATATTTT.

This chain links TRBV5-1 with TRBJ1-1, with unresolved D. Germline CDR1 SGHRS, CDR2 YFSETQ. V gave up 0 bases and J gave up 0 bases, with 6 bases separating them. The CDR3 is 14 amino acids. The CDR3 coding sequence is TGCGCCAGCAGCTTGGGGGGTCTGAACACTGAAGCTTTCTTT. Amino acid sequence: CASSLGGLNTEAFF.

The chain uses TRBV7-9 and TRBJ2-5; 7 bases match TRBD1. CDR3 length: 16 amino acids. V dropped 5 bases and J dropped 3; count of bases not matched to a gene: 12. Germline values: CDR1 SEHNR, CDR2 FQNEAQ (reference sequence). CDR3 loop: CASSQPPGQRKETQYF. Written as DNA, the CDR3 is TGTGCCAGCAGCCAACCGCCGGGACAGAGAAAAGAGACCCAGTACTTC.

The chain couples TRBV5-1 to TRBJ2-5; D might be TRBD1 or TRBD2, each matching 6 bases. CDR1 SGHRS and CDR2 YFSETQ come from the germline V gene. Trimming stripped 1 base from V and 5 bases from J, with 12 bases between. This CDR3 is 14 amino acids long. CDR3 sequence reads: CASSLMGGEETQYF. The CDR3 coding sequence is TGCGCCAGCAGCTTGATGGGGGGCGAGGAGACCCAGTACTTC. The full variable domain, its missing parts supplied by reference TRBV5-1 and TRBJ2-5, is KAGVTQTPRYLIKTRGQQVTLSCSPISGHRSVSWYQQTPGQGLQFLFEYFSETQRNKGNFPGRFSGRQFSNSRSEMNVSTLELGDSALYLCASSLMGGEETQYFGPGTRLLVL.

V usage is TRBV30 and J usage is TRBJ1-2; 7 bases are shared with TRBD1. The CDR3 length is 13 residues. Germline CDR1 GTSNPN, CDR2 SVGIG (reference sequence). The J segment lost 8 bases and the V segment lost 4 bases, leaving 10 bases of the junction unmatched. CDR3 DNA: TGTGCCTGGACTAGGACAGGTCGACGCGGCTACACCTTC. This translates into CAWTRTGRRGYTF.

The gene calls are TRBV7-9 and TRBJ2-1; possibly TRBD2 for D (5 bases). The germline V gene encodes CDR1 SEHNR and CDR2 FQNEAQ (reference sequence). The length of the CDR3 is 15 residues. V lost 8 bases, J lost 4 bases, and 18 bases lay in between. The CDR3 bases are TGTGCCAGCGGCCGAGGGCGGCAATTATACAATGAGCAGTTCTTC. Protein: CASGRGRQLYNEQFF.

This clone occurred a few times. The chain combines TRBV5-1 with TRBJ2-5, with unresolved D. Per germline, CDR1 SGHRS and CDR2 YFSETQ. This CDR3 has 14 amino acids. V lost 2 bases to trimming and J lost 2 bases, with 10 bases between them. Here the CDR3 DNA reads TGCGCCAGCAGCTTAAAAGGGCCTCAAGAGACCCAGTACTTC. This encodes CASSLKGPQETQYF.

The chain carries TRBV28 and TRBJ2-7; 8 bases align to TRBD1. This CDR3 is 15 amino acids long. Germline-derived CDR1 and CDR2 are MDHEN and SYDVKM. V lost 6 bases and J lost 5; bases outside the gene matches: 12. The chain's CDR3 is CASSAPRQGLDEQYF. Here the CDR3 DNA reads TGTGCCAGCAGCGCCCCCCGACAGGGGTTGGACGAGCAGTACTTC.

This chain joins TRBV28 and TRBJ1-5; perhaps TRBD1 as D (5 bases). V was trimmed by 2 bases and J by 2 bases, leaving 16 bases between them. The length of the CDR3 is 17 residues. Germline-derived CDR1 and CDR2 are MDHEN and SYDVKM. The CDR3 is CASSLRLGTVGNQPQHF. The DNA of the CDR3 is TGTGCCAGCAGTTTACGGCTTGGGACCGTCGGCAATCAGCCCCAGCATTTT.

This clone was counted only a few times. CDR3 amino acids: CASSQDPQSGNTIYF. The CDR3 DNA reads TGCGCCAGCAGCCAAGATCCCCAGTCAGGAAACACCATATATTTT. The chain carries TRBV4-3 and TRBJ1-3; D not certain. Trimming removed 0 bases from V and 4 bases from J, with 10 bases in between. CDR1 and CDR2 from the germline V gene are LGHNA and YSLEER. This CDR3 contains 15 residues.

The J gene is TRBJ2-2, the V gene TRBV30, with TRBD1 as a possible D gene (6 bases). Deletions cut 3 bases from V and 4 bases from J, with 15 bases between. CDR1 and CDR2 (germline): GTSNPN, SVGIG (reference sequence). The CDR3 is made up of 15 amino acids. CDR3 coding DNA: TGTGCCTGGAGACTTGGGGACACTATCACCGGGGAGCTGTTTTTT. It encodes CAWRLGDTITGELFF.

The rearrangement uses TRBV7-2 and TRBJ2-7; 12 nucleotides align to TRBD2. CDR1 SGHTA and CDR2 FQGNSA come from the germline V gene. The V gene end was trimmed by 5 bases and the J gene end by 3 bases; junction bases not matched to a gene: 5. The CDR3 spans 15 residues. CDR3 in amino acids: CASSPRGLAGYEQYF. In DNA form, the CDR3 reads TGTGCCAGCAGCCCAAGGGGACTAGCGGGCTACGAGCAGTACTTC.

The chain employs TRBV5-1 and TRBJ2-5, with 11 bases identical to TRBD2. There are 16 residues in the CDR3. J gave up 5 bases and V 4 bases, and 10 bases lay outside the gene matches. From germline, CDR1 is SGHRS and CDR2 YFSETQ. Written as DNA, the CDR3 is TGCGCCAGCAGCACTGGTAGCGGGAGGGGAGGGGAGACCCAGTACTTC. It translates to CASSTGSGRGGETQYF. The full variable domain, in which reference TRBV5-1 and TRBJ2-5 provide the parts outside the CDR3, is KAGVTQTPRYLIKTRGQQVTLSCSPISGHRSVSWYQQTPGQGLQFLFEYFSETQRNKGNFPGRFSGRQFSNSRSEMNVSTLELGDSALYLCASSTGSGRGGETQYFGPGTRLLVL.

The V and J genes are TRBV28 and TRBJ2-3, with D perhaps TRBD2 (7 bases). The CDR3 is 13 residues long. The V gene lost 10 bases and the J gene lost 2 bases, with 13 bases spanning the gap. The germline CDR1 and CDR2 sequences are MDHEN and SYDVKM. Written as DNA, the CDR3 is TGTGCCATCCAGCGGGACATCACAGATACGCAGTATTTT. Translation gives CAIQRDITDTQYF.

This clone has a handful of counts. This chain uses TRBV10-1 with TRBJ2-1; D not certain. The V end lost 10 bases, the J end lost 4 bases, and 17 bases lay between the germline ends. The CDR3 has 14 amino acids. Germline CDR1 reads WNHNN; CDR2 reads SYGVQD (reference sequence). The CDR3 DNA sequence: TGCGCCAACCCCCATAGAAGGGATTACAATGAGCAGTTCTTC. Residues: CANPHRRDYNEQFF.

The genes are TRBV5-1 and TRBJ2-7; D not resolved. V was clipped by 5 bases and J by 5 bases, with 11 bases between them. The germline V gene has CDR1 SGHRS and CDR2 YFSETQ. This CDR3 has 12 residues. In DNA, the CDR3 is TGCGCCAGCAGGTCCCCTGGACACGAGCAGTACTTC. It encodes CASRSPGHEQYF.

The sample holds one count of this clone. The chain links TRBV19 to TRBJ1-5; D is unclear. The V gene lost 6 bases and the J gene lost 4 bases, with 13 bases spanning the gap. Germline loops: CDR1 LNHDA, CDR2 SQIVND (reference sequence). CDR3 length equals 14 residues. DNA of the CDR3: TGTGCCAGTAGATCCCTCCCTGGGAATCAGCCCCAGCATTTT. Translating gives CASRSLPGNQPQHF.

The V gene is TRBV7-2, the J gene TRBJ2-1, with TRBD1 as a possible D gene (5 bases). Between the trimmed V and J ends, which lost 5 bases and 6 bases, there was a span of 14 bases. This CDR3 is 14 amino acids long. Germline V gives CDR1 SGHTA, CDR2 FQGNSA. CDR3 sequence (DNA): TGTGCCAGCAGCGTTGGTGGGGCCCTCAATGAGCAGTTCTTC. As protein: CASSVGGALNEQFF.

The V and J genes are TRBV5-4 and TRBJ2-1; 7 positions agree with TRBD2. The CDR3 length is 19 residues. Germline CDR1 is SGHNT and CDR2 is YYREEE (reference sequence). V lost 6 bases and J lost 0; bases outside the gene matches: 18. CDR3 bases: TGTGCCAGCACCGAGGCGGCTAGCGGCTACCTAAGCTCCTACAATGAGCAGTTCTTC. Protein product: CASTEAASGYLSSYNEQFF. Supplemented by reference TRBV5-4 and TRBJ2-1, the full variable domain reads ETGVTQSPTHLIKTRGQQVTLRCSSQSGHNTVSWYQQALGQGPQFIFQYYREEENGRGNFPPRFSGLQFPNYSSELNVNALELDDSALYLCASTEAASGYLSSYNEQFFGPGTRLTVL.

This rearrangement joins TRBV6-5 to TRBJ2-7, with TRBD1 identical over 8 bases. Germline V gene data show CDR1 as MNHEY and CDR2 as SVGAGI. This CDR3 has 15 residues. V trimming: 0 bases; J trimming: 2 bases; junction bases outside the gene matches: 3. The CDR3 DNA reads as TGTGCCAGCAGTTACTCGGGGACAGGTACCTACGAGCAGTACTTC. This codes for CASSYSGTGTYEQYF.

The gene calls are TRBV20-1 and TRBJ1-2; D call uncertain. Trimming removed 3 bases from V and 0 bases from J, with 11 bases in between. The CDR3 is 14 amino acids. CDR1 and CDR2 (germline): DFQATT, SNEGSKA (reference sequence). CDR3 nucleotides: TGCAGTGCTAGTTGGCGACCCACTAACTATGGCTACACCTTC. Amino acids: CSASWRPTNYGYTF.

This sequence joins TRBV6-5 and TRBJ1-2, with a possible D match to TRBD1 (6 bases). Per germline, CDR1 MNHEY and CDR2 SVGAGI. The CDR3 extends over 13 amino acids. V was trimmed by 5 bases and J by 5 bases, leaving 12 bases between them. CDR3 nucleotides: TGTGCCAGCAGTCTTGCAGGGGAATATGGCTACACCTTC. Translating gives CASSLAGEYGYTF.

The chain is built from TRBV19 and TRBJ2-1, with 11 bases that match TRBD2. Trimming took 3 bases from V and 3 from J; bases not matched to a gene: 4. Germline CDR1 reads LNHDA; CDR2 reads SQIVND (reference sequence). The CDR3 totals 16 residues. CDR3 sequence: CASSITGTSGYNEQFF. As DNA, the CDR3 is TGTGCCAGTAGTATCACCGGGACTAGCGGCTACAATGAGCAGTTCTTC.

The chain links TRBV30 to TRBJ2-5; 7 nucleotides agree with TRBD1. Germline V lookup: CDR1 GTSNPN, CDR2 SVGIG (reference sequence). The CDR3 runs to 14 residues. The J segment lost 4 bases and the V segment lost 4 bases, leaving 9 bases of the junction unmatched. The CDR3 nucleotides read TGTGCCTGGAAACGGACAGGCGGTCGAGAGACCCAGTACTTC. It is translated as CAWKRTGGRETQYF.

The chain joins TRBV5-6 to TRBJ2-3, with D maybe TRBD1 (7 bases). V gave up 3 bases and J gave up 5 bases, with 16 bases separating them. The CDR3 extends over 15 amino acids. CDR1 is SGHDT and CDR2 is YYEEEE in the germline V gene. CDR3 sequence: CASSSWRGRRDTQYF. The CDR3 region has the DNA TGTGCCAGCAGCTCGTGGAGGGGGCGAAGAGATACGCAGTATTTT.

This clone was found once. The V gene is TRBV15, the J gene TRBJ1-4; tentative D call: TRBD1 (5 bases). Germline V lookup: CDR1 LNHNV, CDR2 YYDKDF (reference sequence). The germline V and J ends were trimmed by 5 bases and 8 bases, with 15 bases remaining between them. The CDR3 loop spans 14 amino acids. The CDR3 here is CATSYRQSREKLFF. CDR3 nucleotides: TGTGCCACCAGCTACCGACAGAGCCGCGAAAAACTGTTTTTT.

This clone has just one count. J is TRBJ1-3 and V is TRBV6-2 or TRBV6-3; D unresolved. This CDR3 spans 15 amino acids. From germline, CDR1 is MNHEY and CDR2 SVGEGT. V dropped 0 bases and J dropped 0 bases, with 6 bases sitting between them. In nucleotides, the CDR3 is TGTGCCAGCAGTTACTCGGACCGCTCTGGAAACACCATATATTTT. Translated: CASSYSDRSGNTIYF.